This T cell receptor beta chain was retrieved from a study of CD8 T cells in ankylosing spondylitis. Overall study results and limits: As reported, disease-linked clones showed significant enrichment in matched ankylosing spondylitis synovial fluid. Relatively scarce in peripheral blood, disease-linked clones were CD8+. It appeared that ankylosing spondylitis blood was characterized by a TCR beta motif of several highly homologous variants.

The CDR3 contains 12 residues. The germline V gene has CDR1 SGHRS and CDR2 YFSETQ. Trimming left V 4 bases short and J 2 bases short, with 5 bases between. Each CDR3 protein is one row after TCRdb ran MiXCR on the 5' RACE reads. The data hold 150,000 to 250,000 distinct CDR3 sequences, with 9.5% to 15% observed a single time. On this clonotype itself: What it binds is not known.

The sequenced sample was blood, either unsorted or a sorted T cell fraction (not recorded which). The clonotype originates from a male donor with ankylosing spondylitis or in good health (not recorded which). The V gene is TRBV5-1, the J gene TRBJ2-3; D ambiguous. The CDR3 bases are TGCGCCAGCAGCGGATTCACAGATACGCAGTATTTT. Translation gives CASSGFTDTQYF.